A selection of T cell receptor beta chains follows, all from one sample in a study of blood T cell repertoires in COVID-19. Only in-frame clones appear in the TCRdb table, and some are missing; sequencing was by immunoSEQ multiplex PCR. This table holds around 230,000 clones, approximately 78% found once. Sequenced material: peripheral blood. These receptor sequences come from a woman aged 60-75 years with active or convalescent COVID-19. Both conserved end residues are part of each CDR3. D genes are given only for firm matches. Rows give clone size only sometimes, using once, few, many, or a class for an expanded clone.

D | size | J | V | CDR3 | DNA
. | . | TRBJ1-1 | TRBV14 | CASSQWTATEAFF | TGTGCCAGCAGCCAATGGACAGCCACTGAAGCTTTCTTT
TRBD1 | . | TRBJ1-6 | TRBV9 | CASSEGQGYPYNSPLHF | TGTGCCAGCAGCGAGGGACAGGGGTACCCCTATAATTCACCCCTCCACTTT
TRBD1 | few | TRBJ2-7 | TRBV5-4 | CASSPPGTGRYEQYF | TGTGCCAGCAGCCCCCCTGGGACAGGGAGATACGAGCAGTACTTC
. | . | TRBJ1-1 | TRBV20-1 | CSASPRGGNTEAFF | TGCAGTGCTAGTCCCCGCGGCGGAAACACTGAAGCTTTCTTT
. | . | TRBJ1-2 | TRBV19 | CASSMGRALENYGYTF | TGTGCCAGTAGTATGGGCAGGGCCCTAGAGAACTATGGCTACACCTTC
TRBD1 | . | TRBJ2-7 | TRBV10-3 | CAISENTGGSNGEQYF | TGTGCCATCAGCGAAAATACAGGGGGCAGTAACGGCGAGCAGTACTTC
. | . | TRBJ1-2 | TRBV5-6 | CASSPVRGVGYTF | TGTGCCAGCAGCCCGGTCCGGGGAGTCGGCTACACCTTC
. | once | TRBJ1-5 | TRBV9 | CASSVAGHNQPQHF | TGTGCCAGCAGCGTAGCAGGACACAATCAGCCCCAGCATTTT
TRBD1 | . | TRBJ1-1 | TRBV27 | CASSLNRGKSSEAFF | TGTGCCAGCAGTCTGAACAGGGGGAAGTCCTCTGAAGCTTTCTTT
. | . | TRBJ1-5 | TRBV5-5 | CASSILGGSNQPQHF | TGTGCCAGCAGCATCCTCGGGGGGAGCAATCAGCCCCAGCATTTT
TRBD1 | . | TRBJ1-2 | TRBV19 | CASTRGRANYGYTF | TGTGCCAGTACCAGGGGGCGAGCTAACTATGGCTACACCTTC
TRBD2 | many | TRBJ2-1 | TRBV7-9 | CASSLMGGGYNEQFF | TGTGCCAGCAGCCTCATGGGGGGAGGGTACAATGAGCAGTTCTTC
. | . | TRBJ1-6 | TRBV11-2 | CASSFDARRANSPLHF | TGTGCCAGCAGCTTTGACGCCCGGAGGGCCAATTCACCCCTCCACTTT
. | . | TRBJ2-7 | TRBV28 | CASSLGPGQGVFWQYF | .
TRBD1 | . | TRBJ1-2 | TRBV5-1 | CASSLAWTGMSYTF | TGCGCCAGCAGCTTGGCATGGACAGGGATGAGCTACACCTTC
. | . | TRBJ1-1 | TRBV10-3 | CAISESGPMNTEAFF | TGTGCCATCAGTGAGTCGGGCCCAATGAACACTGAAGCTTTCTTT
TRBD1 | few | TRBJ1-6 | TRBV6-6 | CASSYYLSDRESPLHF | TGTGCCAGCAGTTACTACCTATCCGACAGGGAATCACCCCTCCACTTT
TRBD1 | . | TRBJ2-7 | TRBV28 | CASSVTGTGREQYF | TGTGCCAGCAGTGTAACCGGGACAGGGCGGGAGCAGTACTTC
. | . | TRBJ2-7 | TRBV30 | CAWSDQGYEQYF | TGTGCCTGGAGTGATCAGGGCTACGAGCAGTACTTC
TRBD2 | . | TRBJ2-7 | TRBV9 | CASSPRTSGYEQYF | TGTGCCAGCAGCCCGAGGACTAGCGGCTACGAGCAGTACTTC
. | . | TRBJ2-7 | TRBV29-1 | CSVEDWQTGQQYF | TGCAGCGTTGAAGATTGGCAGACAGGACAGCAGTACTTC
TRBD1 | . | TRBJ2-3 | TRBV5-1 | CASSIGTGADTQYF | TGCGCCAGCAGCATAGGGACAGGGGCAGATACGCAGTATTTT
TRBD2 | few | TRBJ2-3 | TRBV2 | CASSPPPTSLSTDTQYF | TGTGCCAGCAGTCCGCCACCGACTAGCCTTAGCACAGATACGCAGTATTTT
TRBD2 | . | TRBJ2-2 | TRBV7-9 | CASSSPGGLGTGELFF | TGTGCCAGCAGCTCCCCGGGAGGGCTGGGGACCGGGGAGCTGTTTTTT
. | . | TRBJ1-1 | TRBV27 | CASSDDRRNTEAFF | TGTGCCAGCAGTGACGACAGGAGGAACACTGAAGCTTTCTTT
TRBD1 | . | TRBJ2-3 | TRBV18 | CAATTGGTDTQYF | TGTGCCGCCACGACAGGGGGCACAGATACGCAGTATTTT
TRBD1 | few | TRBJ2-7 | TRBV7-9 | CASSIGQGWNEQYF | TGTGCCAGCAGCATAGGACAGGGGTGGAACGAGCAGTACTTC
TRBD1 | once | TRBJ1-5 | TRBV28 | CASRSDRGPGQPQHF | TGTGCCAGCAGGTCGGACAGGGGGCCAGGTCAGCCCCAGCATTTT
TRBD2 | . | TRBJ2-2 | TRBV7-2 | CASSPTPGLATGELFF | TGTGCCAGCAGCCCCACCCCGGGACTAGCGACCGGGGAGCTGTTTTTT
TRBD2 | few | TRBJ2-7 | TRBV3-1/TRBV3-2 | CASSRGLAVSYEQYF | TGTGCCAGCAGCCGTGGACTAGCGGTCTCCTACGAGCAGTACTTC
. | once | TRBJ2-1 | TRBV7-3 | CASSLTGAGEQFF | TGTGCCAGCAGCCTAACGGGGGCGGGCGAGCAGTTCTTC
TRBD1 | . | TRBJ1-1 | TRBV3-1/TRBV3-2 | CASSPGTGERAEAFF | TGTGCCAGCAGCCCCGGGACAGGGGAAAGAGCTGAAGCTTTCTTT
TRBD2 | . | TRBJ2-3 | TRBV5-8 | CASSLAHSGGGTDTQYF | TGTGCCAGCAGCTTGGCCCACAGCGGGGGGGGCACAGATACGCAGTATTTT
TRBD2 | . | TRBJ2-5 | TRBV5-1 | CASKIAGLAQETQYF | TGCGCCAGCAAAATAGCGGGGCTAGCCCAAGAGACCCAGTACTTC
TRBD1 | . | TRBJ2-7 | TRBV18 | CASSPRDRGPYEQYF | TGTGCCAGCTCTCCCCGGGACAGGGGACCCTACGAGCAGTACTTC
TRBD2 | once | TRBJ2-1 | TRBV7-2 | CASSLVLGLAEQFF | TGTGCCAGCAGCTTAGTGTTAGGACTAGCGGAGCAGTTCTTC
. | . | TRBJ1-2 | TRBV18 | CASSGGQTHGYTF | TGTGCCAGCTCAGGTGGGCAGACCCATGGCTACACCTTC
TRBD1 | . | TRBJ2-1 | TRBV5-1 | CASAIGTGTYNEQFF | TGCGCCAGCGCAATAGGGACAGGGACCTACAATGAGCAGTTCTTC
. | . | TRBJ2-7 | TRBV6-4 | CASSDEVPYEQYF | TGTGCCAGCAGTGACGAGGTTCCCTACGAGCAGTACTTC
TRBD1 | . | TRBJ1-1 | TRBV7-9 | CASSHRQGSSSTEAFF | TGTGCCAGCAGCCACCGACAGGGATCATCATCCACTGAAGCTTTCTTT
TRBD1 | . | TRBJ1-5 | TRBV2 | CASQGERNSQPQHF | TGTGCCAGCCAGGGGGAACGCAATAGTCAGCCCCAGCATTTT
. | . | TRBJ1-1 | TRBV20-1 | CSARGGSEAFF | TGCAGTGCCCGGGGAGGGTCTGAAGCTTTCTTT
TRBD2 | once | TRBJ2-7 | TRBV10-3 | CAIRESGGDTYEQYF | TGTGCCATCAGGGAAAGCGGGGGGGACACCTACGAGCAGTACTTC
TRBD1 | . | TRBJ2-5 | TRBV6-5 | CASGPQTGEETQYF | TGTGCCAGCGGGCCCCAAACAGGGGAAGAGACCCAGTACTTC
TRBD1 | . | TRBJ2-7 | TRBV6-5 | CASSYPGGHYEQYF | TGTGCCAGCAGTTACCCAGGGGGCCACTACGAGCAGTACTTC
. | . | TRBJ1-1 | TRBV19 | CASSIGRPNTEAFF | TGTGCCAGTAGTATCGGGAGGCCGAACACTGAAGCTTTCTTT
. | . | TRBJ1-1 | TRBV11-2 | CASRPNVGGLGTEAFF | TGTGCCAGCCGACCCAACGTGGGGGGGCTGGGCACTGAAGCTTTCTTT
TRBD1 | . | TRBJ1-1 | TRBV18 | CASSPRTGVNTEAFF | TGTGCCAGCTCACCAAGGACAGGGGTGAACACTGAAGCTTTCTTT